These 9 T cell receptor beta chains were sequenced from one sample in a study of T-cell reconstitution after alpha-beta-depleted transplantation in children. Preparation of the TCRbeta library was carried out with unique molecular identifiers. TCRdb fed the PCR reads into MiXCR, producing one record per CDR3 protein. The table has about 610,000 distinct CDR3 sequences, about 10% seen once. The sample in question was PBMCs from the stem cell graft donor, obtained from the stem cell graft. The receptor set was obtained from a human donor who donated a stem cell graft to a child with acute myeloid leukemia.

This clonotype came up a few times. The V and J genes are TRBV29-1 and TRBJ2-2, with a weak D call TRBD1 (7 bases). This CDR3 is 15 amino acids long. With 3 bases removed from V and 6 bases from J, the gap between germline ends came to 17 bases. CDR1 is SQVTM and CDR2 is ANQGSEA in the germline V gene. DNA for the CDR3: TGCAGCGTTGAGGAGGGGTTGACAGGGTCCGGGGAGCTGTTTTTT. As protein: CSVEEGLTGSGELFF.

The CDR3 spells CASSQEQGQLLTEAFF. CDR3 coding DNA: TGTGCCAGCAGCCAAGAACAGGGTCAACTTCTCACTGAAGCTTTCTTT. The chain carries TRBV4-2 and TRBJ1-1; the D gene is possibly TRBD1 (6 bases). Looked up from germline, CDR1 is LGHNA and CDR2 is YNFKEQ. V shed 0 bases and J shed 4 bases, with 15 bases lying between them. This CDR3 region has 16 residues.

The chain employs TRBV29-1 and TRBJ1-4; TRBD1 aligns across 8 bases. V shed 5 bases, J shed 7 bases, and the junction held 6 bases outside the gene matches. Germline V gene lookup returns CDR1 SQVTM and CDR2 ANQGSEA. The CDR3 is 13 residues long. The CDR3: CSVPDRASEKLFF. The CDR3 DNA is TGCAGCGTTCCGGACAGGGCGAGTGAAAAACTGTTTTTT.

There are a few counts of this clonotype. This chain's CDR3 is CATSRGDGYEQYF. The CDR3 DNA reads TGTGCCACCAGCAGAGGGGACGGCTACGAGCAGTACTTC. V gene TRBV15 combines with J gene TRBJ2-7, with D possibly being TRBD1 or TRBD2 (5 bases each). Germline lookup yields CDR1 LNHNV and CDR2 YYDKDF (reference sequence). The CDR3 runs 13 residues. V was pared by 1 base and J by 3 bases, with 7 bases between.

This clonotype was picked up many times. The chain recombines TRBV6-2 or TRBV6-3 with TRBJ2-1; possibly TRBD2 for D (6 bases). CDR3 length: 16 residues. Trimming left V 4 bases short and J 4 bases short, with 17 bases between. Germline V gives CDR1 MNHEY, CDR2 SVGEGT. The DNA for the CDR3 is TGTGCCAGCAGTTCCAGCGGAGGGGCTAGATACAATGAGCAGTTCTTC. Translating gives CASSSSGGARYNEQFF.

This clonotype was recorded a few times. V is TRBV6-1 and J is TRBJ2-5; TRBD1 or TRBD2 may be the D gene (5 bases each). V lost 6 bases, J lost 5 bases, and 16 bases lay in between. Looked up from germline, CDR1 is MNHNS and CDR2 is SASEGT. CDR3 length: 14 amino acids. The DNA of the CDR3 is TGTGCCAGCAGCCGAGGTGGGGGATGGGAGACCCAGTACTTC. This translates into CASSRGGGWETQYF.

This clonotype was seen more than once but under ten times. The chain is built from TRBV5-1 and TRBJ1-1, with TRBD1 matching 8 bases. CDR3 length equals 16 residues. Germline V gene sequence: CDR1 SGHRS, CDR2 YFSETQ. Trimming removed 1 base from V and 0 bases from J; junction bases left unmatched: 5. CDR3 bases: TGCGCCAGCAGCTTGAGGGGGACAGGCGTGAACACTGAAGCTTTCTTT. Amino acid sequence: CASSLRGTGVNTEAFF.

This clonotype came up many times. CDR3 DNA sequence: TGTGCCAGCAGCTCTCGCGGGGCGGGAGGAGCCTACAATGAGCAGTTCTTC. Protein: CASSSRGAGGAYNEQFF. The rearrangement links TRBV11-3 to TRBJ2-1; 8 bases match TRBD2. Germline CDR1 is SGHNT and CDR2 is YENEEA. Trimming took 4 bases from V and 2 from J; bases not matched to a gene: 10. The CDR3 is 17 residues long.

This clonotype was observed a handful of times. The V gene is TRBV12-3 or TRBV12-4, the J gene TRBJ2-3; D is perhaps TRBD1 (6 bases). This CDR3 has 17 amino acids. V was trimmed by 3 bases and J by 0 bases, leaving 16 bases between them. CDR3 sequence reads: CASSFFQGRFSTDTQYF. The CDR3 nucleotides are TGTGCCAGCAGTTTCTTCCAGGGGAGATTTAGCACAGATACGCAGTATTTT.